The sequence of this TCR beta chain was determined in a study of tumor and adjacent non-tumor tissue in lung cancer. The overall study: There were some 11 adenocarcinoma, a couple of squamous cell carcinoma and 1 small cell lung cancer cases.

No cell sorting was done before RNA was extracted from the tissue. The library came from three nested PCR rounds adapted from ARM-PCR protocols. Using its own MiXCR run on the multiplex PCR reads, TCRdb lists one record per CDR3 protein. The sample has fewer than 120,000 distinct CDR3 sequences; approximately 87% are singletons. The sequence was obtained from a man between 65 and 79 years old with non-small cell lung cancer. Sequencing input: lung tumor tissue.

CDR3 DNA: TGTGCCAGCAGCTTCATCAGATGTGTGGGGACTGAAGCTTTCTTT. The encoded protein is CASSFIRCVGTEAFF. This rearrangement joins TRBV5-5 to TRBJ1-1; no clear D gene. Germline loops: CDR1 SGHKS, CDR2 YYEKEE (reference sequence). This CDR3 has 15 amino acids. V lost 2 bases to trimming and J lost 5 bases, with 16 bases between them.